This record looks at one T cell receptor beta chain sequence and its context. Its matching antigen is unknown. The germline gene is not matched at one end of the junction; a read error may be the cause. This entry belongs to a study of human thymus T cells. Study-level findings and limits: Blood and thymic repertoires both appeared biased in V and J gene usage. Thymic repertoires from unrelated individuals overlapped highly, related research reported.

Sequencing used immunoSEQ multiplex PCR; TCRdb keeps in-frame clones, though not all of them. The profile shows about 130,000 clones, approximately 96% of them singletons. Thymus pieces cut out during corrective heart surgery were the tissue that was used. Corrective surgery for congenital heart defects was being performed on the healthy Finnish infants who served as donors. CDR1 is MNHNS and CDR2 is SASEGT in the germline V gene. CDR3 length: 11 amino acids. The sequenced material came from thymus tissue. The sequence was obtained from a boy under two years old with a congenital heart defect but otherwise immunologically healthy. The chain has TRBV6-1 and TRBJ2-4; D is undetermined. CDR3 DNA sequence: TGTGCCGGCAGTGAGGCCCATGCGAGGTACTTC. This gives the protein CAGSEAHARYF.